This TCR beta chain was recovered during a study of identical twins. A few counts support this clonotype. TCRdb itself ran the 5' RACE reads through MiXCR, one entry per CDR3 protein. This table has over 550,000 distinct CDR3 sequences, just over 7% appearing once. This CDR3 is built from 18 residues. Unmatched junction bases numbered 8, after V lost 1 base and J lost 0 bases. Germline CDR1 and CDR2: DFQATT and SNEGSKA (reference sequence). The data also belong to a second study, concerning yellow fever vaccine responses in identical twins.

The rearrangement uses TRBV20-1 and TRBJ2-3; 12 nucleotides agree with TRBD2. The TCR was taken from a woman aged 18-29 years in good health. Input material: PBMCs. CDR3 residues: CSARAMTSGSPSTDTQYF. The CDR3 nucleotides read TGCAGTGCTAGAGCCATGACTAGCGGGAGTCCTAGCACAGATACGCAGTATTTT.